The present T cell receptor (beta chain) was sequenced within a study of CD8 T cells in Susac syndrome (dated by TCRdb to about 2019). Regarding the study in general: Of the Susac syndrome patients who were sequenced, roughly six had clinically active disease and about 8 were in clinical remission. Susac syndrome patients were therapy-naive, on corticosteroids (some also receiving IVIg), or on IVIg alone at blood withdrawal. Whether CD8+ T cell activation and differentiation in Susac syndrome was antigen driven was tested using repertoire sequencing. The study compared CD8+ T cell repertoire clonality among approximately twelve healthy donors, around 14 Susac syndrome patients and roughly 16 multiple sclerosis patients.

RNA was extracted using the RNeasy kit, and roughly 0.45 to 1 ug of the RNA was reverse transcribed with random hexamers. The immunoSEQ multiplex PCR assay, which covers 54 Vbeta and 13 Jbeta segments, was used to amplify TCR beta CDR3 regions. Bias from PCR amplification was corrected by using a synthetic template baseline for primer optimization and for computational correction. As for the authors' bioinformatics: Only productive sequences were kept, with reads annotated to V, D and J genes according to IMGT and analyzed in immunoSEQ Analyzer. Clonality was computed as one minus Shannon entropy normalized by log2 of the number of productive unique sequences. For each patient and control, public and private clones were evaluated among the 100 most prevalent clones. Clones were defined as Susac-specific when absent from the healthy and MS cohorts, from about 1,100 published viral clones and from other ImmuneACCESS disease sequences. TCRdb ran its own pipeline on the public reads, namely fastp trimming at Q25 and MiXCR clone calling, and kept in-frame beta chains. Each entry is one CDR3 protein sequence, shown with its most common DNA and genes. The V and J calls here are based on TCRdb, not the publication. The sample includes 80,000 or so distinct CDR3 sequences, with approximately 94% observed a single time. The ten most abundant clones make up about 0.52% of the sample.

The CDR3, cysteine through phenylalanine, is 12 amino acids long. Only the CDR3 portion is preserved as DNA: 36 bases, with reading frame beginning at the first base. The V and J ends are trimmed by 1 base and 8 bases, leaving 6 bases between them. CDR1 and CDR2 are read off the germline V gene as SGHVS and FNYEAQ. A remark on this clonotype: Its target antigen remains unknown. Qualities for individual bases were not recorded, and no much larger clone is one base off.

Results and caveats for the whole study, not just this receptor: The number of individuals in the TCR sequencing and HLA analysis was acknowledged as relatively small. Approximately 17 Susac-specific public clones were identified in the total CD8+ repertoire, and four to six Susac-specific public clones were identified in the CD8+ TEMRA repertoire. Susac syndrome CD8+ repertoires showed clonal expansion, highest in CD8+ TEMRA cells and greater in clinically active than remitting patients.

High-throughput TCR beta sequencing profiled peripheral blood CD8+ and CD4+ T cells from healthy donors, Susac syndrome patients and multiple sclerosis patients. The Susac syndrome patients fulfilled recently defined diagnostic criteria for either definite or probable disease. CD8+ TEMRA cells were enriched by FACS, while bulk CD8+ and CD4+ T cells were purified by magnetic negative isolation. Blood was drawn into EDTA tubes, processed within 24 hours, and PBMCs were isolated by density gradient centrifugation. PBMCs destined for TCR sequencing were cryopreserved in liquid nitrogen and later thawed in a 37 °C water bath. Purity of sorted or isolated CD4+, CD8+ and CD8+ TEMRA cells was at least 90%.

The rearranged segments are TRBV7-6 and TRBJ2-1, with the D gene not clear enough to name. Sequencing was carried out using CD8+ T cells from PBMCs. The sequence was collected from a human donor with Susac syndrome. CDR3 sequence: CASSLDSDEQFF. The DNA reads TGTGCCAGCAGCTTAGACTCGGATGAGCAGTTCTTC.